Presented here are 25 T cell receptor beta chains from one specimen sequenced in a study of blood T cell repertoires in COVID-19. Here immunoSEQ multiplex PCR was the method, and the copy in TCRdb shows in-frame clones only, minus some. The sample holds 250,000 or so clones; around four fifths are singletons and the top ten take about 1.9%. The sequenced sample consisted of peripheral blood. Source of these receptors: a woman of 80 years or more with acute or convalescent COVID-19.

This clone was detected only a few times. The V gene is TRBV28, the J gene TRBJ2-7, with a tentative D call TRBD2 (6 bases). Trimming stripped 5 bases from V and 5 bases from J, with 16 bases between. The length of the CDR3 is 14 residues. Germline V lookup: CDR1 MDHEN, CDR2 SYDVKM. The CDR3 protein is CASSAGTPAHEQYF. For the CDR3, the DNA is TGTGCCAGCAGTGCCGGGACTCCCGCTCACGAGCAGTACTTC.

The genes are TRBV18 and TRBJ2-1; the match to TRBD1 covers 11 bases. The CDR3 is 15 amino acids. J was trimmed by 3 bases and V by 6 bases; bases with no gene match: 4. Germline loops: CDR1 KGHSH, CDR2 LQKENI. This CDR3 is CASSLGQGDYNEQFF. In DNA form, the CDR3 reads TGTGCCAGCTCCCTGGGACAGGGGGACTACAATGAGCAGTTCTTC.

DNA for the CDR3: TGTGCCAGCTCACCCGGGACTAGCGGGACGAACACCGGGGAGCTGTTTTTT. Amino acids: CASSPGTSGTNTGELFF. This chain links TRBV18 with TRBJ2-2; 13 bases fit TRBD2. CDR1 and CDR2 (germline): KGHSH, LQKENI. The CDR3 has 17 residues. J was trimmed by 0 bases and V by 3 bases; bases with no gene match: 1.

The chain combines TRBV5-1 with TRBJ1-4, with D perhaps matching TRBD1 (5 bases). This CDR3 has 14 residues. Per germline, CDR1 SGHRS and CDR2 YFSETQ. The V and J ends lost 5 bases and 5 bases respectively, with 13 bases between them. CDR3: CASREGAANEKLFF. The CDR3 DNA sequence: TGCGCCAGCAGAGAAGGGGCCGCAAATGAAAAACTGTTTTTT.

This chain joins TRBV12-3 or TRBV12-4 and TRBJ2-1, with D perhaps TRBD1 (5 bases). Trimming removed 6 bases from V and 3 bases from J, with 9 bases in between. This CDR3 contains 13 residues. CDR3: CASRDRGYNEQFF. The DNA for the CDR3 is TGTGCCAGCAGGGATAGGGGCTACAATGAGCAGTTCTTC.

In this sample, this clone turned up a few times. CDR3 nucleotides: TGCAGTGCTAGTAGTAGCCACCGAGGGGAGACCCAGTACTTC. This encodes CSASSSHRGETQYF. The chain carries TRBV20-1 and TRBJ2-5; D may be TRBD2 (5 bases). CDR3 length: 14 amino acids. Germline V gives CDR1 DFQATT, CDR2 SNEGSKA (reference sequence). Between the trimmed V and J ends, which lost 3 bases and 5 bases, there was a span of 16 bases.

V gene TRBV4-1 combines with J gene TRBJ1-1; possibly TRBD1 for D (5 bases). CDR1 and CDR2 from the germline V gene are MGHRA and YSYEKL. CDR3 length: 17 amino acids. V dropped 4 bases and J dropped 5 bases, with 23 bases sitting between them. In nucleotides, the CDR3 is TGCGCCAGCAGCCGCCAACAGGACGGACTGGGGAGGACTGAAGCTTTCTTT. Translation gives CASSRQQDGLGRTEAFF.

The chain links TRBV7-8 to TRBJ2-5; TRBD2 might be the D (7 bases). This CDR3 contains 16 residues. V lost 6 bases, J lost 0 bases, and 17 bases lay in between. The germline CDR1 and CDR2 sequences are SGHVS and FQNEAQ. CDR3 DNA: TGTGCCAGCAGTTTAAGGCGGGGGCACTACCAAGAGACCCAGTACTTC. Translated: CASSLRRGHYQETQYF.

In nucleotides, the CDR3 is TGTGCCAGCAGCTTAGCCTCGACAGGGGGCTACGAGCAGTACTTC. Its translation is CASSLASTGGYEQYF. The genes are TRBV7-9 and TRBJ2-7, with 9 bases identical to TRBD1. The CDR3 runs to 15 residues. V lost 0 bases, J lost 3 bases, and 3 bases stayed unmatched. Germline loops: CDR1 SEHNR, CDR2 FQNEAQ (reference sequence).

CDR3 protein: CASKVEGNTEAFF. The CDR3 region has the DNA TGTGCCAGCAAGGTCGAGGGTAACACTGAAGCTTTCTTT. The chain is built from TRBV2 and TRBJ1-1, with D uncertain. Trimming pared 7 bases from V and 2 bases from J, leaving 11 bases between. Germline CDR1 SNHLY, CDR2 FYNNEI. CDR3 length: 13 amino acids. Variable domain in full (rest from reference TRBV2 and TRBJ1-1): EPEVTQTPSHQVTQMGQEVILRCVPISNHLYFYWYRQILGQKVEFLVSFYNNEISEKSEIFDDQFSVERPDGSNFTLKIRSTKLEDSAMYFCASKVEGNTEAFFGQGTRLTVV.

This clone appeared once. For the CDR3, the DNA is TGTGCCAGCAGTTACGGGCAGCTTAGCACCGGGGAGCTGTTTTTT. This codes for CASSYGQLSTGELFF. The rearrangement links TRBV6-5 to TRBJ2-2, with D uncertain. Germline CDR1 reads MNHEY; CDR2 reads SVGAGI. The CDR3 length is 15 residues. V lost 2 bases, J lost 4 bases, and 11 bases lay in between.

The J gene is TRBJ2-3, the V gene TRBV9; D might be TRBD2 (7 bases). V was shortened by 5 bases and J by 2 bases, with 15 bases between the two germline ends. Germline CDR1 is SGDLS and CDR2 is YYNGEE. The length of the CDR3 is 15 residues. The CDR3 reads CASSKEGGHTDTQYF. The CDR3 DNA is TGTGCCAGCAGTAAAGAGGGGGGGCACACAGATACGCAGTATTTT.

This clone was seen just once. This sequence joins TRBV5-8 and TRBJ1-5; D is uncertain. The CDR3 runs to 15 residues. The germline V gene has CDR1 SGHTS and CDR2 YDEGEE. Trimming removed 0 bases at V and 0 bases at J, with 7 bases between. CDR3 sequence reads: CASSLGQYSNQPQHF. The DNA of the CDR3 is TGTGCCAGCAGCTTGGGGCAGTATAGCAATCAGCCCCAGCATTTT.

The chain combines TRBV7-3 with TRBJ2-2, with D maybe TRBD1 (6 bases). Germline CDR1 is SGHTA and CDR2 is FQGTGA. V was clipped by 2 bases and J by 6 bases, with 16 bases between them. The CDR3 is made up of 16 amino acids. This CDR3 reads CASSLSPSGVSGELFF. The CDR3 nucleotides are TGTGCCAGCAGCTTATCTCCCTCAGGGGTTTCCGGGGAGCTGTTTTTT.

The chain carries TRBV5-5 and TRBJ1-2; weak D call: TRBD1 (6 bases). This CDR3 is built from 13 residues. The V gene's germline CDR1 is SGHKS and CDR2 YYEKEE (reference sequence). Trimming stripped 4 bases from V and 8 bases from J, with 15 bases between. DNA of the CDR3: TGTGCCAGCAGCGTGGGGGGCTCTGGAGGCTACACCTTC. This encodes CASSVGGSGGYTF.

The rearrangement uses TRBV2 and TRBJ2-2, with D unclear. Between the trimmed V and J ends, which lost 6 bases and 0 bases, there was a span of 8 bases. This CDR3 is 14 amino acids long. Germline V gene data show CDR1 as SNHLY and CDR2 as FYNNEI. The CDR3 bases are TGTGCCAGCAGGTACGCGGCGAACACCGGGGAGCTGTTTTTT. Translation gives CASRYAANTGELFF.

In this sample, this clone turned up a few times. The genes are TRBV4-2 and TRBJ2-1, with D unresolved. Germline V CDR1 and CDR2: LGHNA, YNFKEQ. V lost 4 bases to trimming and J lost 1 base, with 17 bases between them. The length of the CDR3 is 17 residues. Here the CDR3 reads CASSPRLLTSSYNEQFF. In DNA form, the CDR3 reads TGTGCCAGCAGCCCCAGACTCCTTACATCATCCTACAATGAGCAGTTCTTC.

The chain has TRBV3-1 (or the pseudogene TRBV3-2) and TRBJ1-5, with 8 bases identical to TRBD1. The CDR3 covers 16 residues. Germline V gene data show CDR1 as LGHDT and CDR2 as YNNKEL (reference sequence). Trimming took 0 bases from V and 5 from J; bases not matched to a gene: 6. DNA of the CDR3: TGTGCCAGCAGCCAAGAGGGCGGACAGGGACATCAGCCCCAGCATTTT. Translating it yields CASSQEGGQGHQPQHF.

The gene calls are TRBV28 and TRBJ2-5; D is possibly TRBD2 (5 bases). There are 13 residues in the CDR3. V lost 5 bases and J lost 5, with 12 bases in between. Germline V gene data show CDR1 as MDHEN and CDR2 as SYDVKM. CDR3 residues: CASSLVGSETQYF. In DNA, the CDR3 is TGTGCCAGCAGTCTGGTGGGGAGTGAGACCCAGTACTTC.

The V call is TRBV7-2, the J call TRBJ2-3, with TRBD2 matching 15 bases. The CDR3 is made up of 17 amino acids. The germline gives CDR1 SGHTA, CDR2 FQGNSA. With V trimmed by 4 bases and J by 4 bases, 6 bases remained unmatched. The CDR3 protein is CASSYLGLAGGADTQYF. In DNA form, the CDR3 reads TGTGCCAGCAGCTACCTGGGACTAGCGGGAGGAGCAGATACGCAGTATTTT.

This clone was recorded only once. The gene calls are TRBV28 and TRBJ1-2; perhaps TRBD1 as D (6 bases). The CDR3 extends over 14 amino acids. V was pared by 2 bases and J by 3 bases, with 10 bases between. Germline CDR1 is MDHEN and CDR2 is SYDVKM. The CDR3 loop reads CASSLRQGYYGYTF. For the CDR3, the DNA is TGTGCCAGCAGTTTAAGGCAGGGGTACTATGGCTACACCTTC.

As for this clone: Other DNA variants within this sample encode the same CDR3. The V call is TRBV5-5, the J call TRBJ2-3; D may be TRBD1 (7 bases). V gave up 0 bases and J gave up 2 bases, with 10 bases separating them. The germline V gene encodes CDR1 SGHKS and CDR2 YYEKEE (reference sequence). The CDR3 contains 15 residues. CDR3 DNA sequence: TGTGCCAGCAGCTTGGCAGGGGGGCCCACAGATACGCAGTATTTT. Protein: CASSLAGGPTDTQYF.

The genes are TRBV18 and TRBJ1-5; 7 bases are shared with TRBD1. This CDR3 comprises 15 residues. The junction had 3 bases not matched to a gene; V was cut back by 2 bases and J by 2 bases. The germline CDR1 and CDR2 sequences are KGHSH and LQKENI. CDR3 nucleotides: TGTGCCAGCTCACCAGGACAGGCCCGCAATCAGCCCCAGCATTTT. Residues: CASSPGQARNQPQHF.

CDR3 residues: CASSLASGGALLNIQYF. The CDR3 nucleotides read TGTGCCAGCAGCTTGGCAAGCGGGGGGGCACTTCTAAACATTCAGTACTTC. The V call is TRBV5-6, the J call TRBJ2-4, with 10 positions matching TRBD2. Germline V CDR1 and CDR2: SGHDT, YYEEEE. The CDR3 runs to 17 residues. Trimming removed 0 bases from V and 6 bases from J; junction bases left unmatched: 9.

The J gene is TRBJ1-4, the V gene TRBV6-6; no clear D. The CDR3 runs 14 residues. Germline loops: CDR1 MNHNY, CDR2 SVGAGI (reference sequence). V was shortened by 5 bases and J by 6 bases, with 13 bases between the two germline ends. DNA of the CDR3: TGTGCCAGCAGTCACCTCCTCGGGGATGAAAAACTGTTTTTT. Protein sequence: CASSHLLGDEKLFF.